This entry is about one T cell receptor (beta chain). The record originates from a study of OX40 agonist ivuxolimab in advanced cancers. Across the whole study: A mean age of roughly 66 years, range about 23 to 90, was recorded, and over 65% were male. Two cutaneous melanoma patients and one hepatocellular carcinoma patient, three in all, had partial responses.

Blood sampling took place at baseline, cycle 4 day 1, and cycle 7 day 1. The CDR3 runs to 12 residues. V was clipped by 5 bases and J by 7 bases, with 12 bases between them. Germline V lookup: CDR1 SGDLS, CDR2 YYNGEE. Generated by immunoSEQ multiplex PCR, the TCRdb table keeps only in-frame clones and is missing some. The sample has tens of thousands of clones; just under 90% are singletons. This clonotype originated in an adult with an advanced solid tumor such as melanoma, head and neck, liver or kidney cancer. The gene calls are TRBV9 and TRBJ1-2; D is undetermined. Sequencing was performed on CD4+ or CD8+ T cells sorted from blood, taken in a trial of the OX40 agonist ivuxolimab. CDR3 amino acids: CASSGRATGYTF. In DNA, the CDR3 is TGTGCCAGCAGTGGACGAGCGACTGGCTACACCTTC.